These 13 T cell receptor beta chains originate from one sample sequenced in a study of blood T cell repertoires in COVID-19. The protocol was immunoSEQ multiplex PCR, while the TCRdb copy is restricted to in-frame clones and leaves out a portion. The table shows 250,000 or so clones, with around 82% occurring only once. The sequencing input was peripheral blood. These TCRs come from a woman aged 70-85 years with acute or convalescent COVID-19.

This chain links TRBV10-3 with TRBJ1-2; 8 bases align to TRBD1. The CDR3 runs 15 residues. V was clipped by 3 bases and J by 3 bases; unmatched bases: 6. CDR1 ENHRY and CDR2 SYGVKD come from the germline V gene. CDR3: CAISDLQGVDYGYTF. The CDR3 bases are TGTGCCATCAGTGATTTACAGGGGGTTGACTATGGCTACACCTTC.

The rearrangement joins TRBV4-3 to TRBJ1-2, with D possibly matching TRBD1 (6 bases). The CDR3 sequence is 13 residues long. Germline CDR1 and CDR2: LGHNA and YSLEER. Trimming shortened V by 4 bases and J by 3 bases, and 9 bases separated the two germline ends. CDR3 region: CASSRDTHYGYTF. CDR3 nucleotides: TGCGCCAGCAGCCGGGACACCCACTATGGCTACACCTTC.

The chain uses TRBV7-9 and TRBJ1-2, with 9 nucleotides matching TRBD1. Trimming removed 1 base from V and 7 bases from J; junction bases left unmatched: 1. The CDR3 length is 13 residues. Per the germline V gene, CDR1 is SEHNR and CDR2 is FQNEAQ (reference sequence). The CDR3 region is CASSLEQGAGYTF. The DNA of the CDR3 is TGTGCCAGCAGCTTAGAACAGGGGGCTGGCTACACCTTC.

The CDR3 DNA is TGTGCCAGCAGCACCACAGGGGGTTCACCCCTCCACTTT. It is translated as CASSTTGGSPLHF. J is TRBJ1-6 and V is TRBV11-3; 8 bases map to TRBD1. Losses at the gene ends were 5 bases for V and 9 bases for J; bases not matched to a gene: 3. The CDR3 runs to 13 residues. Germline V lookup: CDR1 SGHNT, CDR2 YENEEA.

The V call is TRBV11-2, the J call TRBJ1-4; possible D gene TRBD1, 6 bases. From germline, CDR1 is SGHAT and CDR2 FQNNGV. The CDR3 contains 14 residues. V was cut by 3 bases and J by 2 bases, with 7 bases left in between. The CDR3 DNA reads as TGTGCCAGCAGCTTGAGGGGGACTAATGAAAAACTGTTTTTT. Its protein product is CASSLRGTNEKLFF.

This chain uses TRBV6-5 with TRBJ1-3; no clear D gene. CDR3 length equals 15 residues. The germline gives CDR1 MNHEY, CDR2 SVGAGI. V was clipped by 4 bases and J by 0 bases, with 10 bases between them. CDR3 DNA: TGTGCCAGCAGTTCGTTTTCGTCCTCTGGAAACACCATATATTTT. Its translation is CASSSFSSSGNTIYF.

This clone was picked up one time. The chain links TRBV10-2 to TRBJ1-2; D possibly corresponds to TRBD1 (6 bases). From germline, CDR1 is WSHSY and CDR2 SAAADI. The ends were cut back, 6 bases at V and 0 bases at J, with 8 bases in the middle. The CDR3 runs to 13 residues. Here the CDR3 DNA reads TGCGCCAGCAGGCCAGGGGCTAACTATGGCTACACCTTC. Translation: CASRPGANYGYTF.

The V gene is TRBV7-2, the J gene TRBJ1-2, with unresolved D. V was trimmed by 8 bases and J by 1 base, leaving 8 bases between them. Germline V gene data show CDR1 as SGHTA and CDR2 as FQGNSA. This CDR3 has 12 amino acids. The CDR3: CASWGVNYGYTF. The DNA for the CDR3 is TGTGCCAGCTGGGGAGTTAACTATGGCTACACCTTC.

This clone appeared once. The rearrangement uses TRBV7-9 and TRBJ1-1; D unresolved. With 5 bases removed from V and 5 bases from J, the gap between germline ends came to 18 bases. Germline V gives CDR1 SEHNR, CDR2 FQNEAQ (reference sequence). The CDR3 runs 15 residues. The chain's CDR3 is CASSRREGWVTEAFF. In DNA form, the CDR3 reads TGTGCCAGCAGCCGCAGAGAGGGATGGGTGACTGAAGCTTTCTTT.

The rearrangement links TRBV29-1 to TRBJ2-3; 8 bases fit TRBD2. The CDR3 loop spans 12 amino acids. The germline gives CDR1 SQVTM, CDR2 ANQGSEA. Trimming cost V 3 bases and J 7 bases; bases outside gene matches: 3. DNA of the CDR3: TGCAGCGTTGAGGGGACTAGTAATACGCAGTATTTT. It specifies CSVEGTSNTQYF.

The CDR3 sequence is CASSMTSGGSKEQYF. The DNA of the CDR3 is TGTGCCAGCAGTATGACTAGCGGGGGATCAAAAGAGCAGTACTTC. The chain recombines TRBV7-6 with TRBJ2-7; 12 nucleotides agree with TRBD2. Germline V lookup: CDR1 SGHVS, CDR2 FNYEAQ. V lost 6 bases, J lost 7 bases, and 10 bases stayed unmatched. The CDR3 sequence is 15 residues long. The variable domain in full, completed from reference TRBV7-6 and TRBJ2-7, reads GAGVSQSPRYKVTKRGQDVALRCDPISGHVSLYWYRQALGQGPEFLTYFNYEAQQDKSGLPNDRFSAERPEGSISTLTIQRTEQRDSAMYRCASSMTSGGSKEQYFGPGTRLTVT.

The chain links TRBV10-3 to TRBJ1-1, with D unclear. Germline V gene lookup returns CDR1 ENHRY and CDR2 SYGVKD. V lost 4 bases and J lost 0, with 12 bases in between. The CDR3 has 15 amino acids. DNA for the CDR3: TGTGCCATCAGTGTCGGGGAGGCGGTGAACACTGAAGCTTTCTTT. Translation gives CAISVGEAVNTEAFF.

CDR3 in amino acids: CASSLGQAEKLFF. CDR3 nucleotides: TGTGCCAGCAGCTTGGGACAGGCGGAAAAACTGTTTTTT. This sequence joins TRBV7-2 and TRBJ1-4; 8 bases are shared with TRBD1. Germline lookup yields CDR1 SGHTA and CDR2 FQGNSA. This CDR3 spans 13 amino acids. V shed 3 bases, J shed 8 bases, and the junction held 2 bases outside the gene matches.